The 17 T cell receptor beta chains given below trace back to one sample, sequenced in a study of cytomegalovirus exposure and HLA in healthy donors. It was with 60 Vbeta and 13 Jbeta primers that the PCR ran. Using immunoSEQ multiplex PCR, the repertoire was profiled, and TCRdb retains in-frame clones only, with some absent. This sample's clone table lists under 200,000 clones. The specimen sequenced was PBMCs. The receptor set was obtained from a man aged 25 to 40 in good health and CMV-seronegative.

The CDR3 here is CASSSGTSGTDTQYF. The CDR3 coding sequence is TGTGCCAGCAGCTCCGGGACTTCTGGCACAGATACGCAGTATTTT. V gene TRBV7-9 combines with J gene TRBJ2-3; TRBD2 might be the D (6 bases). Between the trimmed V and J ends, which lost 4 bases and 1 base, there was a span of 12 bases. Germline V gene data show CDR1 as SEHNR and CDR2 as FQNEAQ (reference sequence). CDR3 length: 15 amino acids.

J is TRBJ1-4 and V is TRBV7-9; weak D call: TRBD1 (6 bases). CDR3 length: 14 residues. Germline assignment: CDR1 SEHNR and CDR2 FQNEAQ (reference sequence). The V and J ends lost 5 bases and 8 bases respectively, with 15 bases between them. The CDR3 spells CASSTLGRGEKLFF. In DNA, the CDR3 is TGTGCCAGCAGCACTTTGGGCAGGGGAGAAAAACTGTTTTTT.

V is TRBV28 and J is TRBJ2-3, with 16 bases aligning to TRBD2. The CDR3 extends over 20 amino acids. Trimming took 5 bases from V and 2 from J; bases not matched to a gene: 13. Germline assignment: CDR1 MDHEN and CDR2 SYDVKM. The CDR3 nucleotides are TGTGCCAGCAGTGGATTGGGACTAGCGGGAGGGCCTATGGACACAGATACGCAGTATTTT. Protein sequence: CASSGLGLAGGPMDTDTQYF.

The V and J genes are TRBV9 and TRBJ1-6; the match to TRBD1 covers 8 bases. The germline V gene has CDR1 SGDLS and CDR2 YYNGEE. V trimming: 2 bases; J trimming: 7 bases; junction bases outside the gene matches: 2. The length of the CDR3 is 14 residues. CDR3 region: CASSVDRANSPLHF. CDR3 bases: TGTGCCAGCAGCGTGGACAGGGCGAATTCACCCCTCCACTTT.

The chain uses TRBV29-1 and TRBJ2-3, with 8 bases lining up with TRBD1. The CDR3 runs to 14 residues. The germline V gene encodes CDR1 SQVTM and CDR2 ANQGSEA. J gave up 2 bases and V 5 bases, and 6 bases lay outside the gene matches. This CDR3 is CSVRRDRTTDTQYF. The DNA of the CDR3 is TGCAGCGTTCGCCGGGACAGGACCACAGATACGCAGTATTTT.

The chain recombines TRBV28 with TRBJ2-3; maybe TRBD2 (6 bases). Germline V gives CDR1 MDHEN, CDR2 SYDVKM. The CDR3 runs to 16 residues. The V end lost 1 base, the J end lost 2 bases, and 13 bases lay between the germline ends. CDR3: CASSLSAGSFTDTQYF. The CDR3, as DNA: TGTGCCAGCAGTTTATCGGCGGGATCTTTCACAGATACGCAGTATTTT. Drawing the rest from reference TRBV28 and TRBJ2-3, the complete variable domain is DVKVTQSSRYLVKRTGEKVFLECVQDMDHENMFWYRQDPGLGLRLIYFSYDVKMKEKGDIPEGYSVSREKKERFSLILESASTNQTSMYLCASSLSAGSFTDTQYFGPGTRLTVL.

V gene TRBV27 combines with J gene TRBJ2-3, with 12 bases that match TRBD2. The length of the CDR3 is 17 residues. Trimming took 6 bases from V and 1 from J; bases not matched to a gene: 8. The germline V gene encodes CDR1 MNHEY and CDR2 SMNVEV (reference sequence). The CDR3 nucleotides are TGTGCCAGCAGCCTGTCCCGACTAGCGGGGGGCACAGATACGCAGTATTTT. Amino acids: CASSLSRLAGGTDTQYF.

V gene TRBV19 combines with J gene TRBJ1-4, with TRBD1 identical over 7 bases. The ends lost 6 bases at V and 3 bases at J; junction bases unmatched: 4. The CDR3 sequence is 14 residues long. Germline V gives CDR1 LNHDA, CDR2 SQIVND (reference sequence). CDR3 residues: CASRRDRSNEKLFF. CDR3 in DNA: TGTGCCAGTAGAAGGGACAGATCTAATGAAAAACTGTTTTTT.

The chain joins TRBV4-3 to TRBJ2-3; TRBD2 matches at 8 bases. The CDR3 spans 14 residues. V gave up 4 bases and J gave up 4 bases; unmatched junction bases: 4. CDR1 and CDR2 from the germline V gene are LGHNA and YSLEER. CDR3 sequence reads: CASSRKRGSDTQYF. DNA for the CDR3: TGCGCCAGCAGCCGTAAGCGGGGGTCAGATACGCAGTATTTT.

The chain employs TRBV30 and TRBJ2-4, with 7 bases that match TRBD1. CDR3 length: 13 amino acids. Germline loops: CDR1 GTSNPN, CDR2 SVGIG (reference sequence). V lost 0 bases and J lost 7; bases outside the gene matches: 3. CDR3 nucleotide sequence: TGTGCCTGGAGTGTTGGCAGGGGGAACATTCAGTACTTC. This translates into CAWSVGRGNIQYF.

This chain's CDR3 is CASSRTPNSQETQYF. In DNA form, the CDR3 reads TGTGCCAGCAGTCGGACACCCAATTCCCAAGAGACCCAGTACTTC. The chain links TRBV2 to TRBJ2-5; the D gene is possibly TRBD1 (5 bases). Germline-derived CDR1 and CDR2 are SNHLY and FYNNEI. This CDR3 spans 15 amino acids. The V and J ends lost 5 bases and 1 base respectively, with 14 bases between them.

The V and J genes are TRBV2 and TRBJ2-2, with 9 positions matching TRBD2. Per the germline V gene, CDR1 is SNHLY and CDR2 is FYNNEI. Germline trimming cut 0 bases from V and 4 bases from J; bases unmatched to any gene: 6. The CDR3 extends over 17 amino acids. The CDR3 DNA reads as TGTGCCAGCAGTGAAGCGAGGCTAGCGGGGTTCACCGGGGAGCTGTTTTTT. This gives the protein CASSEARLAGFTGELFF.

The CDR3 is CASSLALTYEQYF. CDR3 in DNA: TGTGCCAGCAGCTTAGCCCTGACCTACGAGCAGTACTTC. The chain joins TRBV5-4 to TRBJ2-7; D is uncertain. The germline V gene has CDR1 SGHNT and CDR2 YYREEE (reference sequence). V lost 2 bases and J lost 2, with 8 bases in between. The CDR3 has 13 residues.

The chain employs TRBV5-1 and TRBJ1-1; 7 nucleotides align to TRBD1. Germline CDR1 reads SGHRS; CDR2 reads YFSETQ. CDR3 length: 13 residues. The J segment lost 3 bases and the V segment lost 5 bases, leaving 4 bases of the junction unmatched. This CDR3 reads CASRLTGDTEAFF. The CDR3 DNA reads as TGCGCCAGCAGACTTACAGGGGACACTGAAGCTTTCTTT.

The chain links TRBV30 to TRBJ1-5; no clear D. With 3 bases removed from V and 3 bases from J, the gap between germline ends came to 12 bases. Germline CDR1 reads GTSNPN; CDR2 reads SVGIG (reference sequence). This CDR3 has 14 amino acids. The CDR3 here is CAWRRPYTNQPQHF. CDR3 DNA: TGTGCCTGGAGGCGGCCGTACACCAATCAGCCCCAGCATTTT. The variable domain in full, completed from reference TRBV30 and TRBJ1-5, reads SQTIHQWPATLVQPVGSPLSLECTVEGTSNPNLYWYRQAAGRGLQLLFYSVGIGQISSEVPQNLSASRPQDRQFILSSKKLLLSDSGFYLCAWRRPYTNQPQHFGDGTRLSIL.

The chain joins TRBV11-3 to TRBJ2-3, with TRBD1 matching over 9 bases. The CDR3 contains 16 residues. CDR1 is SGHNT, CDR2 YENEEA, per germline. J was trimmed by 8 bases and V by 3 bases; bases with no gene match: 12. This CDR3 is CASSLMTGGGGGTQYF. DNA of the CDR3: TGTGCCAGCAGCTTGATGACAGGGGGGGGTGGAGGTACGCAGTATTTT.

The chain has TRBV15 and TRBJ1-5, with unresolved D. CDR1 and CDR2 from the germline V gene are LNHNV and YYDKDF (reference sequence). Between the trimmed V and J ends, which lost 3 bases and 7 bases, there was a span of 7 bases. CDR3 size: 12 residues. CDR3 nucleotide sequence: TGTGCCACCAGCAGGGGGAGACAGCCCCAGCATTTT. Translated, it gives CATSRGRQPQHF.